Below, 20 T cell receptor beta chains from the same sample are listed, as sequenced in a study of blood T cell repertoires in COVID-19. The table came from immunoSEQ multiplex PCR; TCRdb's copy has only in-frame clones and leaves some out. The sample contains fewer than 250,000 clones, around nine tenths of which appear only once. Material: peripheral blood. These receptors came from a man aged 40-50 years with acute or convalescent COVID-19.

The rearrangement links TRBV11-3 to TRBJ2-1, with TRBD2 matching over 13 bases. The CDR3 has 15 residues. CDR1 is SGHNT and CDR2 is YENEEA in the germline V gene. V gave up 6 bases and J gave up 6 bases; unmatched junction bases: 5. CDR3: CASSLGTSGINEQFF. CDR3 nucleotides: TGTGCCAGCAGTCTAGGGACTAGCGGGATCAATGAGCAGTTCTTC.

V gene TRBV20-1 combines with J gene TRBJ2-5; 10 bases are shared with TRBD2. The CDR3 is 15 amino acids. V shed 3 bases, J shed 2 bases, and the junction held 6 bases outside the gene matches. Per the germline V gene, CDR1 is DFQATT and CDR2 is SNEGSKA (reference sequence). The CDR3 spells CSASWLAGVQETQYF. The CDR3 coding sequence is TGCAGTGCTAGTTGGCTAGCGGGAGTGCAAGAGACCCAGTACTTC.

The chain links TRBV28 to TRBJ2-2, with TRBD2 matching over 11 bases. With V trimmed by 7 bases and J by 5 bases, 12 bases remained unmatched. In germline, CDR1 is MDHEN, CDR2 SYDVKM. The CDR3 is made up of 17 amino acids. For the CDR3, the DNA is TGTGCCAGCACCCTATTACGTACTAGCGGGAGAACCGGGGAGCTGTTTTTT. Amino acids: CASTLLRTSGRTGELFF.

The CDR3 loop is CASSLIQELDTQYF. The CDR3 DNA sequence: TGTGCCAGCAGCTTGATACAGGAGCTAGATACGCAGTATTTT. The V and J genes are TRBV5-6 and TRBJ2-3; maybe TRBD1 (5 bases). This CDR3 spans 14 amino acids. CDR1 is SGHDT, CDR2 YYEEEE, per germline. V was cut by 1 base and J by 5 bases, with 11 bases left in between.

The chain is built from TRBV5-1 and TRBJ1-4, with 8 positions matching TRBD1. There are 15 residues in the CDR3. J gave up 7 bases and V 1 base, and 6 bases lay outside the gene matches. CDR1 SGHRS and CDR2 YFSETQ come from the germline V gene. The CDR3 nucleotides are TGCGCCAGCAGCTTGTCCGGCAGGGGGCTTGAAAAACTGTTTTTT. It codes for CASSLSGRGLEKLFF.

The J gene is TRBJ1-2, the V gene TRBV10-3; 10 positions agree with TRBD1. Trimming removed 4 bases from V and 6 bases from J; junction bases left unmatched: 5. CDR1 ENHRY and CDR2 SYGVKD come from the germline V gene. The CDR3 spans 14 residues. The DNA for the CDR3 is TGTGCCATCAGTGCGGACAGGGGGAGGGATGGCTACACCTTC. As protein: CAISADRGRDGYTF.

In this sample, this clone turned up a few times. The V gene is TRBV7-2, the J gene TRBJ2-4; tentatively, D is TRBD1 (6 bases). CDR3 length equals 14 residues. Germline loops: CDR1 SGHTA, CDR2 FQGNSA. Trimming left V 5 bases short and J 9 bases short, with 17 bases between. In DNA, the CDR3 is TGTGCCAGCAGCATTACGGTCCCGGACAGCATTCAGTACTTC. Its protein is CASSITVPDSIQYF.

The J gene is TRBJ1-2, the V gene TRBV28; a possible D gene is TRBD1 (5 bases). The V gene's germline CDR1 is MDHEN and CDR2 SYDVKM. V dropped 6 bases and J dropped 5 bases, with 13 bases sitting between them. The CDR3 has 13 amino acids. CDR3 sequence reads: CASRPRGGYGYTF. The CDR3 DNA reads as TGTGCCAGCAGACCCCGCGGGGGATATGGCTACACCTTC.

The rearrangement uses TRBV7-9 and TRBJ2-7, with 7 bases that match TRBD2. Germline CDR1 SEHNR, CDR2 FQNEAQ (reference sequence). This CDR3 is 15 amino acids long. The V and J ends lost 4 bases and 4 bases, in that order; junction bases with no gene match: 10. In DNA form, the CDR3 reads TGTGCCAGCAGCTGGAAGCCTGGGACTATGTACGAGCAGTACTTC. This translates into CASSWKPGTMYEQYF. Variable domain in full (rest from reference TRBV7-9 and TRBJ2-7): DTGVSQNPRHKITKRGQNVTFRCDPISEHNRLYWYRQTLGQGPEFLTYFQNEAQLEKSRLLSDRFSAERPKGSFSTLEIQRTEQGDSAMYLCASSWKPGTMYEQYFGPGTRLTVT.

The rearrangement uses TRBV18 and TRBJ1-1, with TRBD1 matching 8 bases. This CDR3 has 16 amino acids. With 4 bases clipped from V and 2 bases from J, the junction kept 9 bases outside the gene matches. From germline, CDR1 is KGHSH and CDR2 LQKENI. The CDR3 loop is CASSQRGDRINTEAFF. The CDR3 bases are TGTGCCAGCTCACAACGGGGGGACAGGATAAACACTGAAGCTTTCTTT.

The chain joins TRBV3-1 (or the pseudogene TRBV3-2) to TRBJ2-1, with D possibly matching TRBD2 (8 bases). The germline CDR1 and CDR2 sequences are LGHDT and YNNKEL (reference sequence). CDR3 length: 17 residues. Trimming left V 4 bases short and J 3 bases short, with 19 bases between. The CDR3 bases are TGTGCCAGCAGCCCTACAGGGGCCGGGGGGGGCTACAATGAGCAGTTCTTC. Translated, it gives CASSPTGAGGGYNEQFF.

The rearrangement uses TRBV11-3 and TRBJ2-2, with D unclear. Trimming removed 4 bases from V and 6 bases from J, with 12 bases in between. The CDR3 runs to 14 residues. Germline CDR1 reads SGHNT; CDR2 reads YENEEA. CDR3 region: CASSSHKFPGELFF. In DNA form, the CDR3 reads TGTGCCAGCAGCTCGCACAAGTTTCCCGGGGAGCTGTTTTTT.

The CDR3 region is CASSVGQGTADTQYF. The CDR3 DNA follows: TGTGCCAGCAGTGTCGGACAGGGGACGGCAGATACGCAGTATTTT. The gene calls are TRBV6-4 and TRBJ2-3; 9 nucleotides match TRBD1. The CDR3 consists of 15 residues. The germline CDR1 and CDR2 sequences are MRHNA and SNTAGT. V shed 4 bases and J 4 bases; nucleotides not matched to a gene: 6.

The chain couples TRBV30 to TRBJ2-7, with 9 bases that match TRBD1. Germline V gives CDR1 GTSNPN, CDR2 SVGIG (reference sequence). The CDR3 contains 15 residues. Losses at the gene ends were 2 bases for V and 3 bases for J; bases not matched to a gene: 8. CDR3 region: CAWSKQGANFYEQYF. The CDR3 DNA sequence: TGTGCCTGGAGTAAACAGGGGGCCAACTTCTACGAGCAGTACTTC.

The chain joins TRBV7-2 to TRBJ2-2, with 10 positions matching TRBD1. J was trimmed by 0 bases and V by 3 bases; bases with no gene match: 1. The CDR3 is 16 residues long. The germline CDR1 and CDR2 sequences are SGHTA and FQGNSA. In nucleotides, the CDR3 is TGTGCCAGCAGCTTGACAGGGGGCCCGAACACCGGGGAGCTGTTTTTT. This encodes CASSLTGGPNTGELFF.

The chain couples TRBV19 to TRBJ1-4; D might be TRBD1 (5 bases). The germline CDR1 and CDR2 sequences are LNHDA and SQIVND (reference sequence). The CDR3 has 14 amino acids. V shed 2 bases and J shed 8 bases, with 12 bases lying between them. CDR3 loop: CASSIRGGREKLFF. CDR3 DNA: TGTGCCAGTAGTATACGGGGGGGACGGGAAAAACTGTTTTTT.

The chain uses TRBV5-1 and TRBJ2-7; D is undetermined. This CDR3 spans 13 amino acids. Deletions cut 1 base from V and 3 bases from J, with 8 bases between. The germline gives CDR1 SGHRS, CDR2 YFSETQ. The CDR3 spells CASSLSTFYEQYF. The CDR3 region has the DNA TGCGCCAGCAGCTTGAGCACTTTCTACGAGCAGTACTTC.

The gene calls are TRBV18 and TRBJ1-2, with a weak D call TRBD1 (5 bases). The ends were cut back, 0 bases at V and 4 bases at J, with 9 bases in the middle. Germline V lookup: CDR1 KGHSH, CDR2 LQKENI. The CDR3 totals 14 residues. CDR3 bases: TGTGCCAGCTCACCACCTGGCCAGGGCTATGGCTACACCTTC. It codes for CASSPPGQGYGYTF. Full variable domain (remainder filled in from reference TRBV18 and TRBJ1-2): NAGVMQNPRHLVRRRGQEARLRCSPMKGHSHVYWYRQLPEEGLKFMVYLQKENIIDESGMPKERFSAEFPKEGPSILRIQQVVRGDSAAYFCASSPPGQGYGYTFGSGTRLTVV.

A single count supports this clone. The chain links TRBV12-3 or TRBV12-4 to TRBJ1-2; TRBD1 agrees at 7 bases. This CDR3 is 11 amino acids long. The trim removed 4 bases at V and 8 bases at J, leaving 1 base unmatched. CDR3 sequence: CASSSGGGYTF. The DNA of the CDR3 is TGTGCCAGCAGTTCAGGGGGAGGCTACACCTTC.

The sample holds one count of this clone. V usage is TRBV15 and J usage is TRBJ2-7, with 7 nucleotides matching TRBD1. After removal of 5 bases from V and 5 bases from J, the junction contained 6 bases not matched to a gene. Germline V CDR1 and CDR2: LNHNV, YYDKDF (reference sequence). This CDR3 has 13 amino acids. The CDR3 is CATSSDRVHEQYF. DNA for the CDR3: TGTGCCACCAGCTCTGACAGGGTCCACGAGCAGTACTTC. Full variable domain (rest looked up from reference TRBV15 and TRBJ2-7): DAMVIQNPRYQVTQFGKPVTLSCSQTLNHNVMYWYQQKSSQAPKLLFHYYDKDFNNEADTPDNFQSRRPNTSFCFLDIRSPGLGDTAMYLCATSSDRVHEQYFGPGTRLTVT.